Following are 4 T cell receptor beta chains from one sample sequenced in a study of T cell responses to AZD1222 COVID-19 vaccine. Here immunoSEQ multiplex PCR was the method, and the copy in TCRdb shows in-frame clones only, minus some. Found here are around 150,000 clones, more than 75% of them singletons; the top ten hold about 4%. The material was peripheral blood, obtained on day 0 of AZD1222 vaccination. The receptors come from an adult in good health.

The chain carries TRBV4-1 and TRBJ2-4, with TRBD1 identical over 11 bases. Germline V gene data show CDR1 as MGHRA and CDR2 as YSYEKL. The CDR3 has 19 residues. V lost 0 bases, J lost 1 base, and 8 bases stayed unmatched. The CDR3 DNA is TGCGCCAGCAGCCAAGACGGTCCCCGGGACAGGGGGGCCAAAAACATTCAGTACTTC. It yields the protein CASSQDGPRDRGAKNIQYF.

The genes are TRBV27 and TRBJ1-1; 10 positions match TRBD1. In germline, CDR1 is MNHEY, CDR2 SMNVEV (reference sequence). The CDR3 extends over 16 amino acids. V was clipped by 5 bases and J by 0 bases; unmatched bases: 6. The CDR3 sequence: CASSPGQGRLNTEAFF. The DNA for the CDR3 is TGTGCCAGCAGTCCGGGACAGGGGAGGTTGAACACTGAAGCTTTCTTT.

The CDR3 DNA reads TGTGCCAGCACTCCTCAAAGCCAGGATACGCAGTATTTT. Encoded protein: CASTPQSQDTQYF. The chain employs TRBV28 and TRBJ2-3; D unclear. The length of the CDR3 is 13 residues. The V gene's germline CDR1 is MDHEN and CDR2 SYDVKM. V was shortened by 7 bases and J by 6 bases, with 14 bases between the two germline ends.

The rearrangement joins TRBV19 to TRBJ1-1, with D uncertain. CDR3 length equals 11 residues. Germline CDR1 LNHDA, CDR2 SQIVND (reference sequence). V lost 7 bases, J lost 1 base, and 4 bases lay in between. CDR3 coding DNA: TGTGCCAGTAACAGGAACACTGAAGCTTTCTTT. Protein sequence: CASNRNTEAFF.